The T cell receptor beta chain under discussion was sequenced for a study of identical twins. Concerning this clonotype itself: The junction and the germline gene differ at one end; a read error may be behind it.

The germline CDR1 and CDR2 sequences are LGHDT and YNNKEL (reference sequence). CDR3 size: 16 residues. TCRdb called the 5' RACE reads again in MiXCR, with one record for every CDR3 protein. The sample records some 500,000 distinct CDR3 sequences, 7.5% to 10% being singletons. Another study also made use of these data, one on yellow fever vaccine responses in identical twins.

Sequenced sample: PBMCs. This chain connects TRBV3-1 to TRBJ2-7; no clear D. The sequence was obtained from a woman aged 18 to 35 in good health. CDR3 in DNA: TGTGCCACCAGCACGCACTCGGGCCAGCGACTGTACGAGCAGTACTTC. This codes for CATSTHSGQRLYEQYF.